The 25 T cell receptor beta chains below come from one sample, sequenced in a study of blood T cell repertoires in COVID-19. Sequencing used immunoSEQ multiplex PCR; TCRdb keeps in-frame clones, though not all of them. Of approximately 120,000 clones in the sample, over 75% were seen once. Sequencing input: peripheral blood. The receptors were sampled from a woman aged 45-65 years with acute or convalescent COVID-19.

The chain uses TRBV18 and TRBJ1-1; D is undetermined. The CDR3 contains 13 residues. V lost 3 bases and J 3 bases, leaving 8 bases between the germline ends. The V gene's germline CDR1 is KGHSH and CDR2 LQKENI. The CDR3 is CASSPTVDTEAFF. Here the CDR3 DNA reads TGTGCCAGCTCACCCACGGTTGACACTGAAGCTTTCTTT.

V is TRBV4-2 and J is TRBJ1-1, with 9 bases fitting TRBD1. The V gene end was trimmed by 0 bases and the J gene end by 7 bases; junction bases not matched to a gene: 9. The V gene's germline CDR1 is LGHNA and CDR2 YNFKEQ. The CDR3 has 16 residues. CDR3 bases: TGTGCCAGCAGCCAAGATTCCAACAGGGGGCATATTGAAGCTTTCTTT. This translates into CASSQDSNRGHIEAFF.

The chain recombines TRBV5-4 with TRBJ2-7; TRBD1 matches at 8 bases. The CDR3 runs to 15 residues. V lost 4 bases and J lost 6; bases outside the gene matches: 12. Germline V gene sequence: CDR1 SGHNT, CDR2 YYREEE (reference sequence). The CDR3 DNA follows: TGTGCCAGCAGCCTCGCAGGGGGCGGCCCCGGCGAGCAGTACTTC. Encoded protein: CASSLAGGGPGEQYF.

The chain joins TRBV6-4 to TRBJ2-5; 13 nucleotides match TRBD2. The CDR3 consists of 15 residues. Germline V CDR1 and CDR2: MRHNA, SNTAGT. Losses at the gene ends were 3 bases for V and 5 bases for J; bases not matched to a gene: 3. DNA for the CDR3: TGTGCCAGCAGTGAGGGACTAGCGGGGCCGGAGACCCAGTACTTC. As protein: CASSEGLAGPETQYF.

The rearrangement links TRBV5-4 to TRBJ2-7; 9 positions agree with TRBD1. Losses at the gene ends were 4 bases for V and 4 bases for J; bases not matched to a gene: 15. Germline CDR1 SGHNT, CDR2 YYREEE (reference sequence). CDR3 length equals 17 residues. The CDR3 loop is CASSVGMGQGPIYEQYF. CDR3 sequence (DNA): TGTGCCAGCAGCGTCGGGATGGGACAGGGCCCTATATACGAGCAGTACTTC.

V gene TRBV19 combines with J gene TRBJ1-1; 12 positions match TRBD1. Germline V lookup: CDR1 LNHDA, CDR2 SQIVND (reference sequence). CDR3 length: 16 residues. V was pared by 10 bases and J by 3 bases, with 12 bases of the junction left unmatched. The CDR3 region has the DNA TGTGCCACCGGAACCGGGACAGGGGGCTGGTACACTGAAGCTTTCTTT. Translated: CATGTGTGGWYTEAFF.

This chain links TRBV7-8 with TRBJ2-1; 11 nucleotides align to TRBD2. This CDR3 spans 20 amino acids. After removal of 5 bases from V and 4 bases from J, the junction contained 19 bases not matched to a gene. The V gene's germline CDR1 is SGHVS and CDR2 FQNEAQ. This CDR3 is CASSAHRTSGQGGVYNEQFF. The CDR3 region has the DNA TGTGCCAGCAGCGCACATCGGACTAGCGGGCAGGGAGGGGTTTACAATGAGCAGTTCTTC.

In DNA, the CDR3 is TGTGCCATCAGTGAGCGGGGAGGTCAGCCCCAGCATTTT. Protein product: CAISERGGQPQHF. The chain has TRBV10-3 and TRBJ1-5; D is unclear. Germline CDR1 is ENHRY and CDR2 is SYGVKD. Trimming cost V 2 bases and J 6 bases, with 8 bases left between them. The CDR3 consists of 13 residues.

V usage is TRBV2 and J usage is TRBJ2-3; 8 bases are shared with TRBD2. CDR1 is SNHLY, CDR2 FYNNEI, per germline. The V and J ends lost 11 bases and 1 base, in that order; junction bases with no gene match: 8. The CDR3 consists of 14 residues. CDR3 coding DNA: TGTGCCTTTCGGGGGGGCCGGGGCACAGATACGCAGTATTTT. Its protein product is CAFRGGRGTDTQYF.

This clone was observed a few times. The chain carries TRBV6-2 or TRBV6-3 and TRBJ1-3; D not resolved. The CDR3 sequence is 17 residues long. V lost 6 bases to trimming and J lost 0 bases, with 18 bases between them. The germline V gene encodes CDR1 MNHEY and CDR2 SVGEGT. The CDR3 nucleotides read TGTGCCAGCAGCCCTCAGATCTCGATCATCTCTGGAAACACCATATATTTT. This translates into CASSPQISIISGNTIYF.

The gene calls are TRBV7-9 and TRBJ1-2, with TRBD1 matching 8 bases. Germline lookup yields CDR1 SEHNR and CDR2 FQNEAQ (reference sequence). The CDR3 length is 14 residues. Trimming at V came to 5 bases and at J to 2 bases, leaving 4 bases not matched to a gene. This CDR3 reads CASSPGQGNYGYTF. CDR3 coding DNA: TGTGCCAGCAGCCCAGGACAGGGCAACTATGGCTACACCTTC. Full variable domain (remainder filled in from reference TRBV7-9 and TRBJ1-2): DTGVSQNPRHKITKRGQNVTFRCDPISEHNRLYWYRQTLGQGPEFLTYFQNEAQLEKSRLLSDRFSAERPKGSFSTLEIQRTEQGDSAMYLCASSPGQGNYGYTFGSGTRLTVV.

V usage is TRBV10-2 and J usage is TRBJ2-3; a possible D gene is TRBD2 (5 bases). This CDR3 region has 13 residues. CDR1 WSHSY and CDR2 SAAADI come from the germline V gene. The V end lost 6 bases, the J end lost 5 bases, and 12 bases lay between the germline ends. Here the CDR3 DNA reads TGCGCCAGCAGCTTGGCGGGCGAAGATACGCAGTATTTT. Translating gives CASSLAGEDTQYF.

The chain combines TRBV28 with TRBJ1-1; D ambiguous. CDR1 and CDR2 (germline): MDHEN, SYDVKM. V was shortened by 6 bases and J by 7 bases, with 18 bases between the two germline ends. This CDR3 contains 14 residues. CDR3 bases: TGTGCCAGCAGAGGAACCGACAAATTAAGTGAAGCTTTCTTT. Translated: CASRGTDKLSEAFF.

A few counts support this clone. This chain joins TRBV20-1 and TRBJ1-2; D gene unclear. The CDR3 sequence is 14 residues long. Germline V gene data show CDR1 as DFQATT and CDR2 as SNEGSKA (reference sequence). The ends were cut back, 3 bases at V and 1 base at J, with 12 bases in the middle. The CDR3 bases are TGCAGTGCTAGTGTGGCGGCTTATAACTATGGCTACACCTTC. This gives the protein CSASVAAYNYGYTF.

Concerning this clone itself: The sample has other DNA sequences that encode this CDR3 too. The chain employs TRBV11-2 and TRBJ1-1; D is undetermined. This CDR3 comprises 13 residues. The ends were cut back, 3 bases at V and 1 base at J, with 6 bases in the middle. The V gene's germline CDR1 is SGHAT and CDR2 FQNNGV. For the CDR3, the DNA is TGTGCCAGCAGCTTGAGACAGAACACTGAAGCTTTCTTT. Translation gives CASSLRQNTEAFF.

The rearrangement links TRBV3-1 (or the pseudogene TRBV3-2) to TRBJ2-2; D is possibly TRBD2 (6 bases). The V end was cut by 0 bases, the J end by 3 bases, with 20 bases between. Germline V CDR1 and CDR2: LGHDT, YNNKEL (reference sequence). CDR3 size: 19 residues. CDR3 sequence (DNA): TGTGCCAGCAGCCAAGAGGGGTATAGGGGACTGGACTACACCGGGGAGCTGTTTTTT. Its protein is CASSQEGYRGLDYTGELFF.

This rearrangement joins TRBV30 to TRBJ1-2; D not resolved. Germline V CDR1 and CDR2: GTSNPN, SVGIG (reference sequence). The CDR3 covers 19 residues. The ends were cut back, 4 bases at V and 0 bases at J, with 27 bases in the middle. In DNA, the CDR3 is TGTGCCTGGAATCCGAGGAATCGCGTAACCATGGTCTCTAACTATGGCTACACCTTC. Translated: CAWNPRNRVTMVSNYGYTF.

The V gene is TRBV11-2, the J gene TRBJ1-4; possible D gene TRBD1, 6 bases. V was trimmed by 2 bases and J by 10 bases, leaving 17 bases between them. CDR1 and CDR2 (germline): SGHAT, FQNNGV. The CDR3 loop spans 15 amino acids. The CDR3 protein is CASSLSGGQGGKLFF. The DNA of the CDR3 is TGTGCCAGCAGCTTATCTGGGGGCCAGGGCGGAAAACTGTTTTTT.

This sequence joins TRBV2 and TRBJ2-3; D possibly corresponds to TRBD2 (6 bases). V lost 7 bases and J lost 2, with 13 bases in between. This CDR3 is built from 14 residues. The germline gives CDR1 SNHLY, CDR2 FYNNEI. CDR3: CASTPAGHTDTQYF. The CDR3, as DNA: TGTGCCAGCACCCCAGCGGGCCACACAGATACGCAGTATTTT.

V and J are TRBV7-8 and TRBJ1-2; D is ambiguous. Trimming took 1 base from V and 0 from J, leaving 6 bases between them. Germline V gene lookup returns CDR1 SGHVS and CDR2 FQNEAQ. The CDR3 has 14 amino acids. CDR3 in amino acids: CASSLVAANYGYTF. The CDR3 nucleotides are TGTGCCAGCAGCTTAGTGGCGGCTAACTATGGCTACACCTTC.

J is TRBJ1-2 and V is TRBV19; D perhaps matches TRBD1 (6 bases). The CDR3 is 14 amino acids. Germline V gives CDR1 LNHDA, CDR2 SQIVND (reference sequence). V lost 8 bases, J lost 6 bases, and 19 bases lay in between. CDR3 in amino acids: CASGVGGPTHGYTF. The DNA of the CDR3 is TGTGCCAGTGGCGTGGGGGGGCCCACCCATGGCTACACCTTC.

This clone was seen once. The CDR3 DNA reads as TGTGCCAGCAGCTCCCCTTCGCAGTCGAACACTGAAGCTTTCTTT. Translated, it gives CASSSPSQSNTEAFF. The rearrangement joins TRBV5-4 to TRBJ1-1; D is undetermined. CDR1 and CDR2 (germline): SGHNT, YYREEE (reference sequence). V was shortened by 3 bases and J by 1 base, with 13 bases between the two germline ends. The length of the CDR3 is 15 residues. Using reference TRBV5-4 and TRBJ1-1 for the parts outside the CDR3, the full variable domain is ETGVTQSPTHLIKTRGQQVTLRCSSQSGHNTVSWYQQALGQGPQFIFQYYREEENGRGNFPPRFSGLQFPNYSSELNVNALELDDSALYLCASSSPSQSNTEAFFGQGTRLTVV.

The CDR3: CASSFGTGSFGNTIYF. The CDR3 coding sequence is TGTGCCAGCAGCTTTGGGACAGGGTCTTTTGGAAACACCATATATTTT. This sequence joins TRBV5-6 and TRBJ1-3, with TRBD1 matching over 9 bases. Germline CDR1 and CDR2: SGHDT and YYEEEE. V dropped 2 bases and J dropped 3; count of bases not matched to a gene: 6. The CDR3 is 16 residues long.

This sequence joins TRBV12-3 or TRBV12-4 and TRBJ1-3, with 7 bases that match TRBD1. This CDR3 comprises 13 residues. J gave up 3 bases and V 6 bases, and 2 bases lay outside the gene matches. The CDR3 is CASRQGGGNTIYF. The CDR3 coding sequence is TGTGCCAGCAGGCAGGGGGGTGGAAACACCATATATTTT.

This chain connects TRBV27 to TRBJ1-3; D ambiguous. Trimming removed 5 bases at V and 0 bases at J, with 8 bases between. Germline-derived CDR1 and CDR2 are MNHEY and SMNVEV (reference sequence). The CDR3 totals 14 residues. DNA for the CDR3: TGTGCCAGCAGTCTCCACGGCTCTGGAAACACCATATATTTT. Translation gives CASSLHGSGNTIYF.